What follows are 17 T cell receptor beta chains derived from one specimen sequenced in a study of OX40 agonist ivuxolimab in advanced cancers. Clones were read by immunoSEQ multiplex PCR, and TCRdb kept only the in-frame ones, dropping some. The repertoire holds fewer than 65,000 clones, with about 94% as singletons. Source: CD4+ or CD8+ T cells sorted from blood, taken in a trial of the OX40 agonist ivuxolimab. The receptors were gathered from an adult with an advanced solid tumor such as melanoma, head and neck, liver or kidney cancer.

CDR3: CASTFSGTVTDTQYF. CDR3 in DNA: TGTGCCAGCACCTTTTCCGGGACTGTTACAGATACGCAGTATTTT. This chain links TRBV27 with TRBJ2-3, with D tentatively TRBD2 (6 bases). Germline CDR1 MNHEY, CDR2 SMNVEV (reference sequence). The V and J ends lost 7 bases and 3 bases respectively, with 17 bases between them. The CDR3 extends over 15 amino acids.

This chain connects TRBV4-3 to TRBJ1-2, with TRBD1 identical over 8 bases. This CDR3 spans 16 amino acids. V shed 0 bases, J shed 4 bases, and the junction held 7 bases outside the gene matches. Germline V gene sequence: CDR1 LGHNA, CDR2 YSLEER. The CDR3 is CASSQDSGQGPYGYTF. CDR3 in DNA: TGCGCCAGCAGCCAAGATTCTGGACAGGGCCCCTATGGCTACACCTTC.

The V and J genes are TRBV27 and TRBJ2-5, with D possibly TRBD1 on 5 matching bases. Per the germline V gene, CDR1 is MNHEY and CDR2 is SMNVEV (reference sequence). Between the trimmed V and J ends, which lost 0 bases and 5 bases, there was a span of 22 bases. The CDR3 contains 18 residues. CDR3 loop: CASSLSQPGWWSSETQYF. Here the CDR3 DNA reads TGTGCCAGCAGTTTATCTCAACCAGGGTGGTGGTCTTCGGAGACCCAGTACTTC.

V usage is TRBV7-9 and J usage is TRBJ1-1; D uncertain. Between the trimmed V and J ends, which lost 5 bases and 5 bases, there was a span of 12 bases. The CDR3 is 13 residues long. Germline V gene data show CDR1 as SEHNR and CDR2 as FQNEAQ (reference sequence). In DNA form, the CDR3 reads TGTGCCAGCAGCCCCGCGGGTAATACTGAAGCTTTCTTT. This translates into CASSPAGNTEAFF.

The chain joins TRBV11-1 to TRBJ2-7; D gene unclear. V lost 0 bases, J lost 4 bases, and 13 bases lay in between. Germline V gene sequence: CDR1 SGHAT, CDR2 FQDESV (reference sequence). CDR3 length: 15 amino acids. In DNA, the CDR3 is TGTGCCAGCAGCTTAGCGGCCGCTATTGGGTACGAGCAGTACTTC. This translates into CASSLAAAIGYEQYF.

This chain connects TRBV11-2 to TRBJ2-7; unclear D gene. V lost 5 bases and J lost 4, with 3 bases in between. CDR3 size: 10 residues. From germline, CDR1 is SGHAT and CDR2 FQNNGV. CDR3 amino acids: CASSGYEQYF. CDR3 nucleotide sequence: TGTGCCAGCAGCGGGTACGAGCAGTACTTC.

This chain joins TRBV4-1 and TRBJ2-2; 10 nucleotides agree with TRBD2. Per germline, CDR1 MGHRA and CDR2 YSYEKL. J gave up 5 bases and V 4 bases, and 16 bases lay outside the gene matches. CDR3 length: 19 amino acids. The CDR3 DNA sequence: TGCGCCAGCAGCCTACAATCGCCGACTAGCGGGTTCTCTACCGGGGAGCTGTTTTTT. Its protein is CASSLQSPTSGFSTGELFF.

This clone was found once. The chain has TRBV7-9 and TRBJ2-2; the D gene could be TRBD1 or TRBD2 (5 bases each). V dropped 5 bases and J dropped 5 bases, with 15 bases sitting between them. This CDR3 region has 15 residues. The germline CDR1 and CDR2 sequences are SEHNR and FQNEAQ (reference sequence). DNA for the CDR3: TGTGCCAGCAGCCATGGGACGGGACGGACCGGGGAGCTGTTTTTT. It is translated as CASSHGTGRTGELFF.

The V call is TRBV11-2, the J call TRBJ1-4; D ambiguous. This CDR3 spans 15 amino acids. Per germline, CDR1 SGHAT and CDR2 FQNNGV. V lost 2 bases and J lost 8, with 15 bases in between. DNA of the CDR3: TGTGCCAGCAGCTTATTCCTGGCTTCGAGGGAAAAACTGTTTTTT. It is translated as CASSLFLASREKLFF.

V gene TRBV15 combines with J gene TRBJ2-7; D not certain. Trimming removed 1 base from V and 0 bases from J, with 16 bases in between. Germline V gives CDR1 LNHNV, CDR2 YYDKDF (reference sequence). This CDR3 spans 17 amino acids. CDR3 coding DNA: TGTGCCACCAGCAGAGGCGGTAACAGTTTTAGCTCCTACGAGCAGTACTTC. Translation: CATSRGGNSFSSYEQYF.

The chain carries TRBV6-5 and TRBJ2-4; D not resolved. V was pared by 0 bases and J by 0 bases, with 6 bases between. The CDR3 consists of 15 residues. Germline V lookup: CDR1 MNHEY, CDR2 SVGAGI. CDR3: CASSYSTGAKNIQYF. CDR3 DNA sequence: TGTGCCAGCAGTTACTCGACCGGAGCCAAAAACATTCAGTACTTC.

The J gene is TRBJ1-1, the V gene TRBV9; a possible D gene is TRBD1 (6 bases). Germline values: CDR1 SGDLS, CDR2 YYNGEE. The V gene lost 3 bases and the J gene lost 4 bases, with 25 bases spanning the gap. This CDR3 contains 18 residues. For the CDR3, the DNA is TGTGCCAGCAGCGCCCTCCTCGAACAGGGAAGGGGGGTCACTGAAGCTTTCTTT. It is translated as CASSALLEQGRGVTEAFF.

The genes are TRBV2 and TRBJ2-7; no clear D gene. Germline loops: CDR1 SNHLY, CDR2 FYNNEI. V lost 7 bases, J lost 0 bases, and 13 bases lay in between. The length of the CDR3 is 14 residues. The CDR3 DNA is TGTGCCAGCACCGCGGCACAAGACTCCTACGAGCAGTACTTC. Translation gives CASTAAQDSYEQYF.

This chain connects TRBV11-1 to TRBJ1-1, with unresolved D. Germline values: CDR1 SGHAT, CDR2 FQDESV (reference sequence). This CDR3 is 14 amino acids long. V dropped 1 base and J dropped 1 base, with 7 bases sitting between them. CDR3 nucleotides: TGTGCCAGCAGCTTAGGGGCCGGGAACACTGAAGCTTTCTTT. Protein product: CASSLGAGNTEAFF.

The chain employs TRBV5-4 and TRBJ2-7; TRBD2 agrees at 12 bases. Germline-derived CDR1 and CDR2 are SGHNT and YYREEE (reference sequence). V trimming: 4 bases; J trimming: 2 bases; junction bases outside the gene matches: 7. This CDR3 has 16 residues. In DNA form, the CDR3 reads TGTGCCAGCAGCCTGGGGACTAGCGGGCTGCCCTACGAGCAGTACTTC. It specifies CASSLGTSGLPYEQYF.

V and J are TRBV9 and TRBJ2-5, with 7 bases identical to TRBD2. V was pared by 0 bases and J by 0 bases, with 2 bases of the junction left unmatched. The CDR3 loop spans 15 amino acids. Germline assignment: CDR1 SGDLS and CDR2 YYNGEE. CDR3 protein: CASSVALADQETQYF. CDR3 bases: TGTGCCAGCAGCGTAGCCCTAGCGGACCAAGAGACCCAGTACTTC.

The chain combines TRBV27 with TRBJ2-3; perhaps TRBD1 as D (6 bases). Germline V CDR1 and CDR2: MNHEY, SMNVEV (reference sequence). V lost 6 bases and J 1 base, leaving 8 bases between the germline ends. The CDR3 has 13 residues. The CDR3 loop is CASRQGGTDTQYF. CDR3 bases: TGTGCCAGCAGACAGGGAGGCACAGATACGCAGTATTTT.